A single sample is the source of the 23 T cell receptor beta chains below, sequenced in a study of cytomegalovirus exposure and HLA in healthy donors (dated by TCRdb to the late 2010s). Libraries were made using the immunoSEQ multiplex PCR assay. A mixture of 60 forward primers for TCR Vbeta segments and 13 reverse primers for TCR Jbeta segments was used in the multiplex PCR. TCRdb's version of the immuneACCESS table is confined to in-frame rearrangements and falls short of the full clone set. An unresolved V gene accounts for under half of the shortfall where checked; the remainder is of unknown origin. The sample contains around 220,000 clones, more than 65% of them found a single time. Approximately 1.9% of the sample belongs to the ten largest clones. Sequencing was performed on PBMCs. The receptors shown here come from a woman aged 25-40 years in good health and CMV-seronegative.

The chain is built from TRBV2 and TRBJ1-2; TRBD1 matches at 7 bases. Germline V gene lookup returns CDR1 SNHLY and CDR2 FYNNEI. There are 17 residues in the CDR3. V was pared by 5 bases and J by 5 bases, with 17 bases of the junction left unmatched. In DNA form, the CDR3 reads TGTGCCAGCAGTTACCTAACCTCACAGGGGATGGAGTATGGCTACACCTTC. Its protein is CASSYLTSQGMEYGYTF.

This chain uses TRBV5-1 with TRBJ2-7, with D perhaps TRBD2 (5 bases). The CDR3 runs 14 residues. V gave up 0 bases and J gave up 3 bases, with 10 bases separating them. Germline CDR1 is SGHRS and CDR2 is YFSETQ. Written as DNA, the CDR3 is TGCGCCAGCAGCTTGGCCGAGGGAATCTACGAGCAGTACTTC. Protein product: CASSLAEGIYEQYF.

A few counts support this clone. The J gene is TRBJ1-1, the V gene TRBV7-2; unclear D gene. This CDR3 is 14 amino acids long. Germline lookup yields CDR1 SGHTA and CDR2 FQGNSA. V lost 2 bases, J lost 2 bases, and 9 bases lay in between. CDR3 protein: CASSLMPGNTEAFF. In DNA form, the CDR3 reads TGTGCCAGCAGCTTAATGCCGGGAAACACTGAAGCTTTCTTT. The full variable domain, in which reference TRBV7-2 and TRBJ1-1 provide the parts outside the CDR3, is GAGVSQSPSNKVTEKGKDVELRCDPISGHTALYWYRQSLGQGLEFLIYFQGNSAPDKSGLPSDRFSAERTGGSVSTLTIQRTQQEDSAVYLCASSLMPGNTEAFFGQGTRLTVV.

The V and J genes are TRBV28 and TRBJ1-2, with 7 bases identical to TRBD1. The CDR3 covers 13 residues. The J segment lost 2 bases and the V segment lost 5 bases, leaving 2 bases of the junction unmatched. Germline CDR1 and CDR2: MDHEN and SYDVKM. The CDR3 coding sequence is TGTGCCAGCAGTCCGGGACAGAACTATGGCTACACCTTC. Encoded protein: CASSPGQNYGYTF.

The chain combines TRBV6-6 with TRBJ1-2; no clear D gene. This CDR3 is 14 amino acids long. Trimming left V 0 bases short and J 3 bases short, with 8 bases between. CDR1 MNHNY and CDR2 SVGAGI come from the germline V gene (reference sequence). This chain's CDR3 is CASSYSGMYYGYTF. The CDR3 DNA sequence: TGTGCCAGCAGTTACTCGGGCATGTACTATGGCTACACCTTC.

The V call is TRBV7-2, the J call TRBJ2-7; D is perhaps TRBD1 (5 bases). The CDR3 sequence is 14 residues long. The V end was cut by 1 base, the J end by 6 bases, with 13 bases between. Germline lookup yields CDR1 SGHTA and CDR2 FQGNSA. CDR3 amino acids: CASSLVRQGIEQYF. Here the CDR3 DNA reads TGTGCCAGCAGCTTAGTGCGGCAGGGAATCGAGCAGTACTTC.

A few counts support this clone. CDR3 in DNA: TGCGCCAGCGGGACTAGCGGGAGCACAGATACGCAGTATTTT. Encoded protein: CASGTSGSTDTQYF. The chain uses TRBV10-2 and TRBJ2-3; 12 bases map to TRBD2. The germline V gene encodes CDR1 WSHSY and CDR2 SAAADI. CDR3 length equals 14 residues. V trimming: 8 bases; J trimming: 0 bases; junction bases outside the gene matches: 0.

This rearrangement joins TRBV7-9 to TRBJ2-2; maybe TRBD2 (5 bases). This CDR3 comprises 16 residues. The germline V gene encodes CDR1 SEHNR and CDR2 FQNEAQ (reference sequence). Trimming shortened V by 2 bases and J by 3 bases, and 13 bases separated the two germline ends. The CDR3 loop is CASSLPNWRDTGELFF. The CDR3 DNA reads as TGTGCCAGCAGCTTACCAAATTGGCGGGACACCGGGGAGCTGTTTTTT.

The genes are TRBV7-2 and TRBJ1-5; D perhaps matches TRBD1 (5 bases). The length of the CDR3 is 15 residues. V was pared by 1 base and J by 7 bases, with 14 bases between. Looked up from germline, CDR1 is SGHTA and CDR2 is FQGNSA. The CDR3 DNA sequence: TGTGCCAGCAGCTTAGATTACGGGGGGTGGCAGCCCCAGCATTTT. Translating gives CASSLDYGGWQPQHF.

CDR3 in DNA: TGTGCCAGCAGCGCTGGGGCAGGGCCCTACGAGCAGTACTTC. It encodes CASSAGAGPYEQYF. The J gene is TRBJ2-7, the V gene TRBV9; maybe TRBD1 (5 bases). The V end lost 3 bases, the J end lost 2 bases, and 12 bases lay between the germline ends. The germline V gene has CDR1 SGDLS and CDR2 YYNGEE. The CDR3 covers 14 residues.

The V gene is TRBV7-3, the J gene TRBJ2-7, with D possibly TRBD2 on 6 matching bases. There are 15 residues in the CDR3. The V end was cut by 3 bases, the J end by 8 bases, with 20 bases between. Germline CDR1 is SGHTA and CDR2 is FQGTGA. The CDR3 bases are TGTGCCAGCAGCTTGTTCGGGACTTGCCTGAGCAAGCAGTACTTC. Amino acids: CASSLFGTCLSKQYF.

CDR3 DNA: TGTGCCAGCAGCATGGCCGGGACAGGCTACGAGCAGTACTTC. Protein product: CASSMAGTGYEQYF. V is TRBV7-2 and J is TRBJ2-7; 8 bases align to TRBD1. Germline loops: CDR1 SGHTA, CDR2 FQGNSA. J was trimmed by 3 bases and V by 5 bases; bases with no gene match: 6. The CDR3 has 14 amino acids.

The genes are TRBV18 and TRBJ2-2, with D possibly TRBD2 on 6 matching bases. The CDR3 is 16 residues long. Germline V CDR1 and CDR2: KGHSH, LQKENI. The ends were cut back, 6 bases at V and 0 bases at J, with 14 bases in the middle. The CDR3, as DNA: TGTGCCAGCTCCCGGCGGGGACCTACGAACACCGGGGAGCTGTTTTTT. Its translation: CASSRRGPTNTGELFF.

The chain carries TRBV19 and TRBJ2-4, with TRBD1 as a possible D gene (6 bases). The CDR3 runs to 14 residues. Germline V gene lookup returns CDR1 LNHDA and CDR2 SQIVND (reference sequence). V was cut by 9 bases and J by 2 bases, with 14 bases left in between. CDR3: CASSATGSKNIQYF. The CDR3 region has the DNA TGTGCCAGCTCCGCCACAGGGTCCAAAAACATTCAGTACTTC.

This chain connects TRBV5-6 to TRBJ2-7; TRBD1 agrees at 7 bases. The CDR3 covers 16 residues. Trimming removed 6 bases from V and 12 bases from J; junction bases left unmatched: 24. The germline gives CDR1 SGHDT, CDR2 YYEEEE. This CDR3 reads CASTPQGLAPPGRRYF. CDR3 bases: TGTGCCAGCACGCCACAGGGGCTGGCTCCCCCAGGAAGGAGGTACTTC.

The rearrangement uses TRBV7-3 and TRBJ2-7; 7 bases align to TRBD2. This CDR3 region has 14 residues. With V trimmed by 5 bases and J by 4 bases, 8 bases remained unmatched. The germline V gene encodes CDR1 SGHTA and CDR2 FQGTGA. The CDR3 is CASSLSGEGYEQYF. In DNA form, the CDR3 reads TGTGCCAGCAGCCTCAGCGGGGAGGGGTACGAGCAGTACTTC. The full variable domain, its missing parts supplied by reference TRBV7-3 and TRBJ2-7, is GAGVSQTPSNKVTEKGKYVELRCDPISGHTALYWYRQSLGQGPEFLIYFQGTGAADDSGLPNDRFFAVRPEGSVSTLKIQRTERGDSAVYLCASSLSGEGYEQYFGPGTRLTVT.

The J gene is TRBJ2-7, the V gene TRBV30; TRBD2 aligns across 7 bases. Trimming removed 5 bases from V and 4 bases from J; junction bases left unmatched: 14. The germline gives CDR1 GTSNPN, CDR2 SVGIG (reference sequence). The CDR3 totals 15 residues. This CDR3 reads CAWASGTLTIYEQYF. The CDR3 DNA sequence: TGTGCCTGGGCCAGCGGGACTCTCACCATTTACGAGCAGTACTTC.

This chain uses TRBV7-9 with TRBJ1-1, with D unclear. The CDR3 has 13 residues. Per germline, CDR1 SEHNR and CDR2 FQNEAQ (reference sequence). V lost 2 bases, J lost 1 base, and 5 bases lay in between. The CDR3 bases are TGTGCCAGCAGCTTAAACACGAACACTGAAGCTTTCTTT. Encoded protein: CASSLNTNTEAFF.

The chain recombines TRBV5-4 with TRBJ2-2, with 7 bases identical to TRBD1. Trimming removed 4 bases from V and 4 bases from J; junction bases left unmatched: 10. The germline V gene has CDR1 SGHNT and CDR2 YYREEE (reference sequence). The CDR3 spans 16 residues. CDR3 DNA: TGTGCCAGCAGCCCTAGGGACAGTGGGGGCACCGGGGAGCTGTTTTTT. The encoded protein is CASSPRDSGGTGELFF.

CDR3 in amino acids: CAWNLASNEQFF. In DNA form, the CDR3 reads TGTGCCTGGAATCTAGCGTCCAATGAGCAGTTCTTC. The chain couples TRBV30 to TRBJ2-1; perhaps TRBD2 as D (6 bases). Trimming left V 4 bases short and J 6 bases short, with 10 bases between. The CDR3 loop spans 12 amino acids. The germline CDR1 and CDR2 sequences are GTSNPN and SVGIG (reference sequence).

J is TRBJ1-1 and V is TRBV5-1; possibly TRBD1 for D (6 bases). The ends were cut back, 4 bases at V and 1 base at J, with 8 bases in the middle. In germline, CDR1 is SGHRS, CDR2 YFSETQ. The CDR3 is 13 amino acids. The CDR3 protein is CASSTQGNTEAFF. CDR3 nucleotides: TGCGCCAGCAGCACACAGGGGAACACTGAAGCTTTCTTT. Variable domain in full (rest from reference TRBV5-1 and TRBJ1-1): KAGVTQTPRYLIKTRGQQVTLSCSPISGHRSVSWYQQTPGQGLQFLFEYFSETQRNKGNFPGRFSGRQFSNSRSEMNVSTLELGDSALYLCASSTQGNTEAFFGQGTRLTVV.

The chain uses TRBV19 and TRBJ1-1, with a possible D match to TRBD1 (5 bases). This CDR3 has 14 residues. Trimming cost V 2 bases and J 1 base, with 8 bases left between them. Germline V gene data show CDR1 as LNHDA and CDR2 as SQIVND (reference sequence). CDR3 DNA sequence: TGTGCCAGTAGTATACAGGGAACGAACACTGAAGCTTTCTTT. It encodes CASSIQGTNTEAFF. The whole variable domain, remainder taken from reference TRBV19 and TRBJ1-1, is DGGITQSPKYLFRKEGQNVTLSCEQNLNHDAMYWYRQDPGQGLRLIYYSQIVNDFQKGDIAEGYSVSREKKESFPLTVTSAQKNPTAFYLCASSIQGTNTEAFFGQGTRLTVV.

This clone appeared a single time. The rearrangement links TRBV6-5 to TRBJ2-5, with TRBD2 identical over 7 bases. This CDR3 spans 12 amino acids. V lost 2 bases and J lost 9; bases outside the gene matches: 3. Germline CDR1 reads MNHEY; CDR2 reads SVGAGI. The chain's CDR3 is CASSYGGEAQYF. The CDR3 nucleotides are TGTGCCAGCAGTTACGGGGGGGAGGCCCAGTACTTC.